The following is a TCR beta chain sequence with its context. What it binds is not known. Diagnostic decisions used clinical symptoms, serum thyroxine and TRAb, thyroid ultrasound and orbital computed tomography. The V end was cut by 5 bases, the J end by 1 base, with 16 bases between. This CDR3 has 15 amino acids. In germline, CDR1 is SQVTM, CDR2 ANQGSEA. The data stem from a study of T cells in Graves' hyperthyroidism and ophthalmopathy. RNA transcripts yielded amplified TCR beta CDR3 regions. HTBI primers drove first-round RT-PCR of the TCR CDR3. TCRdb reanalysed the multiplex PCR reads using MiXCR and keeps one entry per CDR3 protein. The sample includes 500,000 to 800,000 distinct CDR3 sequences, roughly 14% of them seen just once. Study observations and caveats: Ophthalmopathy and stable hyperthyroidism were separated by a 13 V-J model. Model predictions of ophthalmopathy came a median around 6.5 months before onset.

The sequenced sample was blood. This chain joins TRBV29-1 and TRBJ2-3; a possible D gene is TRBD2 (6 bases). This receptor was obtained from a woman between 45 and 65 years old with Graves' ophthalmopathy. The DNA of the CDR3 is TGCAGCGTTAATAAGGGTGCTAGCGGCACAGATACGCAGTATTTT. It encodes CSVNKGASGTDTQYF.